The rows below give T cell receptor beta chains drawn from one sample of a study of T-cell memory formation after mild COVID-19. One entry per CDR3 protein, called by TCRdb with MiXCR from the 5' RACE reads. Seen here are just over 400,000 distinct CDR3 sequences, more than 20% observed once, and the top ten hold approximately 14%. The sample was PBMCs or a T cell subset sorted from them (not recorded which). These receptor sequences come from an adult woman who had mild COVID-19 (a few samples of this study predate the infection). Cell type and time point are not known. Each CDR3 is given with its conserved first and last residue. The order of the fields is D gene, J gene, clone size, V gene, CDR3 protein, CDR3 DNA. A D gene is named only where the DNA matches it firmly. For some rows the clone size is stated as once, few or many, or as a class when expanded; others skip it.

>TRBD1|TRBJ1-2|NA|TRBV29-1
CSVEPTGGIYGYTF
TGCAGCGTTGAGCCGACAGGGGGCATCTATGGCTACACCTTC
>NA|TRBJ2-3|NA|TRBV29-1
CSVWGPVGTDTQYF
TGCAGCGTGTGGGGACCCGTTGGCACAGATACGCAGTATTTT
>NA|TRBJ1-1|NA|TRBV29-1
CSVAMVEAFF
TGCAGCGTTGCTATGGTGGAAGCTTTCTTT
>NA|TRBJ1-4|NA|TRBV12-3/TRBV12-4
CASSRRGGEKLFF
TGTGCCAGCAGCCGTCGGGGAGGTGAAAAACTGTTTTTT
>NA|TRBJ2-7|few|TRBV15
CATSPGENYEQYF
TGTGCCACCAGCCCGGGAGAAAACTACGAGCAGTACTTC
>TRBD1|TRBJ1-2|few|TRBV20-1
CSARQGSYGYTF
TGCAGTGCCAGACAGGGGAGCTATGGCTACACCTTC
>NA|TRBJ2-3|NA|TRBV29-1
CSVEVGRTDTQYF
TGCAGCGTTGAAGTCGGGCGGACAGATACGCAGTATTTT
>NA|TRBJ2-7|NA|TRBV7-9
CASSYRDSVSYEQYF
TGTGCCAGCAGCTACAGGGATTCGGTCTCCTACGAGCAGTACTTC
>NA|TRBJ2-5|NA|TRBV2
CASSRIVRAAETQYF
TGTGCCAGCAGTCGTATTGTAAGGGCGGCGGAGACCCAGTACTTC
>NA|TRBJ1-1|NA|TRBV29-1
CSSLRPGMNTEAFF
TGCAGCTCCCTTCGGCCGGGAATGAACACTGAAGCTTTCTTT
>NA|TRBJ1-6|few|TRBV12-3/TRBV12-4
CASSLSGGSYNSPLHF
TGTGCCAGCAGTTTATCGGGGGGCTCCTATAATTCACCCCTCCACTTT
>TRBD2|TRBJ2-3|few|TRBV7-9
CASSLRSGRRTDTQYF
TGTGCCAGCAGCTTAAGAAGCGGGAGGAGGACAGATACGCAGTATTTT
>NA|TRBJ2-7|NA|TRBV21-1
CASSKDCMRQGSEQYF
TGTGCCAGCAGCAAAGATTGTATGAGGCAGGGGAGCGAGCAGTACTTC
>NA|TRBJ2-7|few|TRBV6-6
CASRTGTPSYEQYF
TGTGCCAGCAGGACCGGGACACCCTCCTACGAGCAGTACTTC
>TRBD2|TRBJ2-3|many|TRBV7-2
CASTVTSGRASDTQYF
TGTGCCAGCACCGTGACTAGCGGGAGGGCCTCAGATACGCAGTATTTT
>NA|TRBJ1-2|NA|TRBV24-1
CATSDVREGDGYTF
TGTGCCACCAGTGATGTAAGGGAGGGCGATGGCTACACCTTC
>NA|TRBJ1-1|NA|TRBV9
CSSSRTRDTEAFF
TGTTCCAGCAGCCGCACCAGGGACACTGAAGCTTTCTTT
>NA|TRBJ1-5|NA|TRBV12-3/TRBV12-4
CASSRDLTHNQPQHF
TGTGCCAGCAGTCGGGACTTAACCCATAATCAGCCCCAGCATTTT
>TRBD1|TRBJ2-3|NA|TRBV5-1
CASSRGRDSYTDTQYF
TGCGCCAGCAGCCGGGGACGGGACAGCTACACAGATACGCAGTATTTT
>TRBD2|TRBJ2-1|few|TRBV6-5
CASSSRTSGIHNEQFF
TGTGCCAGCAGTTCCCGAACTAGCGGGATCCACAATGAGCAGTTCTTC
>NA|TRBJ2-7|few|TRBV9
CASSGLTGPYEQYF
TGTGCCAGCAGCGGGTTGACAGGTCCCTACGAGCAGTACTTC
>TRBD1|TRBJ1-2|NA|TRBV12-3/TRBV12-4
CASSIHRDRGGGYTF
TGTGCCAGCAGTATACACCGGGACAGGGGAGGTGGCTACACCTTC
>NA|TRBJ2-7|NA|TRBV23-1
CASTGARNYEQYF
TGCGCCAGCACGGGAGCGAGAAACTACGAGCAGTACTTC
>NA|TRBJ2-3|NA|TRBV12-3/TRBV12-4
CASIMARLSTDTQYF
TGTGCCAGCATAATGGCCCGGTTGAGCACAGATACGCAGTATTTT
>TRBD2|TRBJ2-2|NA|TRBV9
CASSVGASGSETGELFF
TGTGCCAGCAGCGTAGGGGCTAGCGGGAGTGAAACCGGGGAGCTGTTTTTT
>NA|TRBJ1-2|medium-sized|TRBV2
CASTMTASSYGYTF
TGTGCCAGCACCATGACAGCCTCGTCCTATGGCTACACCTTC
>NA|TRBJ1-5|NA|TRBV18
CASSPGRQNQPQHF
TGTGCCAGCTCACCTGGACGGCAGAATCAGCCCCAGCATTTT
>NA|TRBJ2-3|NA|TRBV19
CASHFAGGRSTDTQYF
TGTGCCAGTCACTTCGCCGGGGGGCGGAGCACAGATACGCAGTATTTT
>TRBD1|TRBJ1-2|few|TRBV19
CASSNLDRRNYGYTF
TGTGCCAGTAGTAATCTGGACAGGAGAAACTATGGCTACACCTTC
>NA|TRBJ2-7|NA|TRBV6-5
CASSYAYRTSYEQYF
TGTGCCAGCAGTTACGCCTACAGGACAAGCTACGAGCAGTACTTC